The 19 T cell receptor beta chains in this list originate from one sample, sequenced in a study of beta chain features in type 1 diabetes. Study observations and caveats: Moderately but significantly shorter TCRB CDR3s were found in Type 1 diabetes patients in all four CD4+ subsets.

For these receptors, no antigen is known. As every portion of the isolated RNA was reverse transcribed, the sequencing read expressed TCRB transcripts. Assay: immunoSEQ multiplex PCR; the TCRdb copy retains only in-frame clones and omits some. This sample carries about 650,000 clones, around 12% of them seen once, and the ten largest clones take around 0.12%. The specimen was naive CD4+ T cells from blood. These receptors were obtained from a man aged 25 to 45 with type 1 diabetes.

The chain employs TRBV7-6 and TRBJ2-3; maybe TRBD1 (5 bases). The CDR3 has 16 residues. V lost 4 bases to trimming and J lost 4 bases, with 18 bases between them. The germline V gene has CDR1 SGHVS and CDR2 FNYEAQ. CDR3 sequence reads: CASSSMAGFRADTQYF. The CDR3 nucleotides are TGTGCCAGCAGCTCAATGGCAGGGTTTCGAGCAGATACGCAGTATTTT.

The chain has TRBV5-4 and TRBJ1-6; D possibly corresponds to TRBD1 (6 bases). CDR1 SGHNT and CDR2 YYREEE come from the germline V gene (reference sequence). This CDR3 has 15 amino acids. The germline V and J ends were trimmed by 7 bases and 9 bases, with 20 bases remaining between them. CDR3 coding DNA: TGTGCCAGCGGTTTACTACAGGGCGGACGTTCACCCCTCCACTTT. Translating gives CASGLLQGGRSPLHF. Drawing the rest from reference TRBV5-4 and TRBJ1-6, the complete variable domain is ETGVTQSPTHLIKTRGQQVTLRCSSQSGHNTVSWYQQALGQGPQFIFQYYREEENGRGNFPPRFSGLQFPNYSSELNVNALELDDSALYLCASGLLQGGRSPLHFGNGTRLTVT.

This chain uses TRBV7-9 with TRBJ2-2; D ambiguous. The CDR3 has 16 amino acids. Trimming removed 1 base from V and 6 bases from J, with 15 bases in between. Per the germline V gene, CDR1 is SEHNR and CDR2 is FQNEAQ (reference sequence). CDR3 region: CASSLGLGPTPGELFF. In DNA, the CDR3 is TGTGCCAGCAGCTTAGGCCTGGGCCCTACCCCCGGGGAGCTGTTTTTT.

This clone appeared a few times. V and J are TRBV4-2 and TRBJ1-6; D call uncertain. Between the trimmed V and J ends, which lost 1 base and 7 bases, there was a span of 5 bases. Germline-derived CDR1 and CDR2 are LGHNA and YNFKEQ. The CDR3 has 13 amino acids. The CDR3 bases are TGTGCCAGCAGCCAAGTATCGAATTCACCCCTCCACTTT. Protein sequence: CASSQVSNSPLHF.

The genes are TRBV2 and TRBJ2-6; possible D gene TRBD1, 6 bases. Germline V lookup: CDR1 SNHLY, CDR2 FYNNEI. CDR3 length: 17 residues. The germline V and J ends were trimmed by 10 bases and 0 bases, with 19 bases remaining between them. DNA of the CDR3: TGTGCCACCCAGAGGGCCCCAGGGGCCTCTGGGGCCAACGTCCTGACTTTC. Amino acid sequence: CATQRAPGASGANVLTF.

The chain carries TRBV25-1 and TRBJ2-1; 13 positions match TRBD2. The germline V gene encodes CDR1 MGHDK and CDR2 SYGVNS. The CDR3 length is 17 residues. J gave up 6 bases and V 2 bases, and 7 bases lay outside the gene matches. The DNA for the CDR3 is TGTGCCAGCAGTGAAAGGATTGGGACTAGCGGGGCCAATGAGCAGTTCTTC. Translation gives CASSERIGTSGANEQFF.

This clone was seen more than once but under ten times. This rearrangement joins TRBV6-1 to TRBJ2-2; no clear D. The CDR3 totals 15 residues. V gave up 1 base and J gave up 0 bases, with 6 bases separating them. The germline V gene encodes CDR1 MNHNS and CDR2 SASEGT. The CDR3 spells CASSEGVANTGELFF. The CDR3 DNA reads TGTGCCAGCAGTGAAGGGGTGGCGAACACCGGGGAGCTGTTTTTT.

The chain recombines TRBV4-2 with TRBJ2-7; 7 nucleotides match TRBD1. Germline CDR1 and CDR2: LGHNA and YNFKEQ. Trimming removed 1 base from V and 0 bases from J; junction bases left unmatched: 6. The CDR3 runs 16 residues. The CDR3 DNA reads TGTGCCAGCAGCCAAGGGAGCCGGGACAGCTCCTACGAGCAGTACTTC. It codes for CASSQGSRDSSYEQYF.

This chain links TRBV29-1 with TRBJ1-5, with 11 nucleotides matching TRBD1. CDR1 is SQVTM and CDR2 is ANQGSEA in the germline V gene. The CDR3 extends over 14 amino acids. J was trimmed by 6 bases and V by 6 bases; bases with no gene match: 7. The CDR3 DNA follows: TGCAGCGTCGCCGGGACAGGGGGTGGTCAGCCCCAGCATTTT. Its translation is CSVAGTGGGQPQHF.

The V and J genes are TRBV29-1 and TRBJ2-7; D is ambiguous. Trimming took off 4 bases at V and 0 bases at J, with 7 bases between the two ends. This CDR3 contains 12 residues. Germline V gene data show CDR1 as SQVTM and CDR2 as ANQGSEA. The CDR3 sequence: CSVVGLSYEQYF. The DNA for the CDR3 is TGCAGCGTTGTAGGCCTCTCCTACGAGCAGTACTTC.

The V and J genes are TRBV5-6 and TRBJ1-4; 7 bases agree with TRBD1. Germline trimming cut 4 bases from V and 2 bases from J; bases unmatched to any gene: 2. The CDR3 is made up of 14 amino acids. Germline V lookup: CDR1 SGHDT, CDR2 YYEEEE. For the CDR3, the DNA is TGTGCCAGCAGCCCGACAGGGACTAATGAAAAACTGTTTTTT. This sequence encodes CASSPTGTNEKLFF.

The chain carries TRBV7-2 and TRBJ2-1; TRBD2 aligns across 7 bases. CDR3 length: 15 residues. In germline, CDR1 is SGHTA, CDR2 FQGNSA. Trimming took 0 bases from V and 7 from J; bases not matched to a gene: 6. This CDR3 is CASSLAAGVVNEQFF. The CDR3 nucleotides are TGTGCCAGCAGCTTAGCGGCGGGGGTAGTAAATGAGCAGTTCTTC. The full variable domain, rest sourced from reference TRBV7-2 and TRBJ2-1, is GAGVSQSPSNKVTEKGKDVELRCDPISGHTALYWYRQSLGQGLEFLIYFQGNSAPDKSGLPSDRFSAERTGGSVSTLTIQRTQQEDSAVYLCASSLAAGVVNEQFFGPGTRLTVL.

V gene TRBV29-1 combines with J gene TRBJ1-4, with D perhaps matching TRBD1 (6 bases). The ends were cut back, 6 bases at V and 6 bases at J, with 14 bases in the middle. The CDR3 sequence is 13 residues long. The germline V gene encodes CDR1 SQVTM and CDR2 ANQGSEA. Here the CDR3 reads CSVEQGSDEKLFF. Here the CDR3 DNA reads TGCAGCGTAGAACAGGGTTCGGATGAAAAACTGTTTTTT.

The chain recombines TRBV5-1 with TRBJ2-2; tentatively, D is TRBD1 (6 bases). CDR3 size: 13 residues. The germline CDR1 and CDR2 sequences are SGHRS and YFSETQ. The V and J ends lost 3 bases and 13 bases respectively, with 16 bases between them. The CDR3 sequence: CASSSGQPVGLFF. The CDR3 DNA reads as TGCGCCAGCAGCTCCGGACAGCCTGTGGGGCTGTTTTTT.

In its sample, this clone was seen a few times. CDR3 sequence reads: CASSVGATASYEQYF. The CDR3 coding sequence is TGTGCCAGCAGCGTAGGGGCGACTGCCTCCTACGAGCAGTACTTC. The V and J genes are TRBV9 and TRBJ2-7, with no clear D. In germline, CDR1 is SGDLS, CDR2 YYNGEE. This CDR3 contains 15 residues. Between the trimmed V and J ends, which lost 0 bases and 0 bases, there was a span of 10 bases.

This chain links TRBV20-1 with TRBJ2-1; D is unresolved. Germline-derived CDR1 and CDR2 are DFQATT and SNEGSKA (reference sequence). The CDR3 is 11 amino acids. Trimming took 5 bases from V and 2 from J, leaving 4 bases between them. CDR3 nucleotides: TGCAGTGCTGACACCTACAATGAGCAGTTCTTC. Translating gives CSADTYNEQFF.

This clone was recorded a few times. The J gene is TRBJ1-1, the V gene TRBV4-3, with a possible D match to TRBD1 (6 bases). V lost 4 bases to trimming and J lost 5 bases, with 17 bases between them. There are 15 residues in the CDR3. CDR1 and CDR2 from the germline V gene are LGHNA and YSLEER. The CDR3 loop reads CASSLKGETRTEAFF. The CDR3 bases are TGCGCCAGCAGCCTAAAGGGGGAGACGAGGACTGAAGCTTTCTTT.

This clone was seen only a few times. This chain connects TRBV11-2 to TRBJ1-3; D gene unclear. The CDR3 is made up of 14 amino acids. Trimming stripped 5 bases from V and 2 bases from J, with 10 bases between. CDR1 and CDR2 (germline): SGHAT, FQNNGV. CDR3 in amino acids: CASSPQMAGNTIYF. CDR3 DNA sequence: TGTGCCAGCAGCCCACAAATGGCTGGAAACACCATATATTTT. The full variable domain, its missing parts supplied by reference TRBV11-2 and TRBJ1-3, is EAGVAQSPRYKIIEKRQSVAFWCNPISGHATLYWYQQILGQGPKLLIQFQNNGVVDDSQLPKDRFSAERLKGVDSTLKIQPAKLEDSAVYLCASSPQMAGNTIYFGEGSWLTVV.

The rearrangement links TRBV5-6 to TRBJ2-5; 7 bases are a match to TRBD2. The CDR3 runs to 14 residues. The J segment lost 7 bases and the V segment lost 4 bases, leaving 10 bases of the junction unmatched. Germline CDR1 SGHDT, CDR2 YYEEEE. In DNA form, the CDR3 reads TGTGCCAGCAGCCCGCGGGAGCGAGCCGGGACCCAGTACTTC. Its translation is CASSPRERAGTQYF.